These 23 T cell receptor beta chains originate from one sample sequenced in a study of blood T cell repertoires in COVID-19. Some clones are missing from TCRdb's copy, which holds only in-frame ones; the method was immunoSEQ multiplex PCR. Seen here are around 33,000 clones, approximately 77% observed once, and the top ten hold about a sixth. The sample was peripheral blood. These receptors all stem from a human donor in a cohort sampled during active COVID-19.

The genes are TRBV28 and TRBJ1-1, with 9 positions matching TRBD1. Trimming removed 4 bases from V and 5 bases from J; junction bases left unmatched: 11. CDR3 length equals 16 residues. Germline CDR1 and CDR2: MDHEN and SYDVKM. CDR3 coding DNA: TGTGCCAGCAGTTCTCGATCCGGGACAGGGTGGACTGAAGCTTTCTTT. Protein: CASSSRSGTGWTEAFF.

Written as DNA, the CDR3 is TGTGCCAGCAGCTTGGAACGGGGGGTGGCTGGGAATGAGCAGTTCTTC. Its protein is CASSLERGVAGNEQFF. This chain uses TRBV5-8 with TRBJ2-1; TRBD2 aligns across 7 bases. This CDR3 is built from 16 residues. Germline V CDR1 and CDR2: SGHTS, YDEGEE. V shed 0 bases, J shed 7 bases, and the junction held 10 bases outside the gene matches. Full variable domain (rest looked up from reference TRBV5-8 and TRBJ2-1): EAGVTQSPTHLIKTRGQQATLRCSPISGHTSVYWYQQALGLGLQFLLWYDEGEERNRGNFPPRFSGRQFPNYSSELNVNALELEDSALYLCASSLERGVAGNEQFFGPGTRLTVL.

This sequence joins TRBV5-5 and TRBJ2-7; TRBD2 matches 10 bases. CDR1 and CDR2 (germline): SGHKS, YYEKEE (reference sequence). V lost 0 bases and J lost 1; bases outside the gene matches: 4. The CDR3 consists of 16 residues. CDR3 coding DNA: TGTGCCAGCAGCTTGGACACTAGCGGGGCTTCCTACGAGCAGTACTTC. Translation: CASSLDTSGASYEQYF.

The J gene is TRBJ2-5, the V gene TRBV18; D might be TRBD1 (6 bases). Trimming took off 4 bases at V and 1 base at J, with 16 bases between the two ends. Germline CDR1 KGHSH, CDR2 LQKENI. CDR3 length: 16 residues. CDR3: CASSQQGPPLQETQYF. The DNA for the CDR3 is TGTGCCAGCTCACAGCAGGGGCCACCCCTCCAAGAGACCCAGTACTTC.

The chain joins TRBV4-2 to TRBJ1-3; 7 bases fit TRBD1. Germline CDR1 reads LGHNA; CDR2 reads YNFKEQ. The CDR3 loop spans 16 amino acids. Trimming cost V 0 bases and J 6 bases; bases outside gene matches: 8. CDR3 DNA: TGTGCCAGCAGCCAAGAAACCCGGGACAGAGAAAACACCATATATTTT. It codes for CASSQETRDRENTIYF.

V and J are TRBV5-1 and TRBJ1-3; unclear D gene. The CDR3 covers 14 residues. The V end was cut by 4 bases, the J end by 0 bases, with 8 bases between. Germline V gives CDR1 SGHRS, CDR2 YFSETQ. The CDR3 DNA is TGCGCCAGCAGCGAACGGGGCTCTGGAAACACCATATATTTT. The encoded protein is CASSERGSGNTIYF.

The chain uses TRBV27 and TRBJ2-5; D may be TRBD1 (5 bases). The germline V gene encodes CDR1 MNHEY and CDR2 SMNVEV (reference sequence). This CDR3 contains 15 residues. The V end lost 4 bases, the J end lost 5 bases, and 17 bases lay between the germline ends. CDR3 amino acids: CASSSGLAFRETQYF. In nucleotides, the CDR3 is TGTGCCAGCAGTTCAGGGTTAGCCTTCCGTGAGACCCAGTACTTC.

The chain employs TRBV27 and TRBJ1-2; 7 positions match TRBD1. J was trimmed by 9 bases and V by 3 bases; bases with no gene match: 4. Germline V gives CDR1 MNHEY, CDR2 SMNVEV (reference sequence). This CDR3 is 12 amino acids long. For the CDR3, the DNA is TGTGCCAGCAGTTTCCGACAGGGAAGCTACACCTTC. Translation gives CASSFRQGSYTF.

This clone was seen a single time. The chain couples TRBV7-2 to TRBJ1-1, with D possibly being TRBD1 (6 bases). Deletions cut 2 bases from V and 0 bases from J, with 19 bases between. The CDR3 length is 18 residues. Germline CDR1 SGHTA, CDR2 FQGNSA. CDR3 in DNA: TGTGCCAGCAGCTTACCAGGGGTCGGGCACATTATGAACACTGAAGCTTTCTTT. Its translation is CASSLPGVGHIMNTEAFF. Supplemented by reference TRBV7-2 and TRBJ1-1, the full variable domain reads GAGVSQSPSNKVTEKGKDVELRCDPISGHTALYWYRQSLGQGLEFLIYFQGNSAPDKSGLPSDRFSAERTGGSVSTLTIQRTQQEDSAVYLCASSLPGVGHIMNTEAFFGQGTRLTVV.

The chain links TRBV28 to TRBJ2-7, with D possibly matching TRBD1 (6 bases). Per germline, CDR1 MDHEN and CDR2 SYDVKM. The CDR3 is 11 amino acids. Trimming cost V 4 bases and J 12 bases, with 13 bases left between them. The DNA for the CDR3 is TGTGCCAGCAGTTCTCAGGGGCCCCTGTACTTC. Its protein is CASSSQGPLYF.

The gene calls are TRBV7-9 and TRBJ1-3; D is uncertain. Germline V gene lookup returns CDR1 SEHNR and CDR2 FQNEAQ (reference sequence). V was trimmed by 5 bases and J by 0 bases, leaving 17 bases between them. CDR3 length equals 17 residues. CDR3 nucleotides: TGTGCCAGCAGCCCGCGGGGTTCGTCGAACTCTGGAAACACCATATATTTT. Translated, it gives CASSPRGSSNSGNTIYF.

This clone was recorded once. The chain is built from TRBV6-5 and TRBJ2-5; maybe TRBD2 (6 bases). The V gene lost 2 bases and the J gene lost 2 bases, with 9 bases spanning the gap. CDR1 MNHEY and CDR2 SVGAGI come from the germline V gene. The CDR3 is made up of 14 amino acids. The CDR3 is CASSYVSGQETQYF. CDR3 sequence (DNA): TGTGCCAGCAGTTACGTTAGCGGACAAGAGACCCAGTACTTC.

J is TRBJ1-1 and V is TRBV11-2; weak D call: TRBD1 (5 bases). This CDR3 comprises 15 residues. Germline CDR1 SGHAT, CDR2 FQNNGV. Trimming took off 5 bases at V and 2 bases at J, with 15 bases between the two ends. The CDR3 loop is CASSIPREVNTEAFF. The CDR3 coding sequence is TGTGCCAGCAGCATCCCCAGGGAGGTTAACACTGAAGCTTTCTTT.

As to this clone: At one of its ends the junction is not consistent with the germline gene, which may arise from a read error. V is TRBV6-6 and J is TRBJ2-1; a possible D gene is TRBD2 (7 bases). This CDR3 is built from 14 residues. Germline CDR1 MNHNY, CDR2 SVGAGI (reference sequence). The CDR3 loop reads CATSLGGGRDEQFF. For the CDR3, the DNA is TGTGCCACCAGTTTAGGGGGGGGCCGGGATGAGCAGTTCTTC.

This clone has a handful of counts. The V call is TRBV4-2, the J call TRBJ1-2, with 10 bases fitting TRBD1. The CDR3 has 20 residues. V shed 1 base and J 6 bases; nucleotides not matched to a gene: 20. The germline V gene encodes CDR1 LGHNA and CDR2 YNFKEQ. CDR3 DNA: TGTGCCAGCAGCCAAGGATTTAGTAAGGGGACAGGGGTTTGGAAGGATGGCTACACCTTC. Its translation is CASSQGFSKGTGVWKDGYTF.

The rearrangement joins TRBV7-9 to TRBJ2-1, with D unresolved. CDR3 length: 16 residues. CDR1 SEHNR and CDR2 FQNEAQ come from the germline V gene (reference sequence). Trimming removed 6 bases from V and 0 bases from J, with 15 bases in between. CDR3 sequence (DNA): TGTGCCAGCAGTGGTCCCAATCAGAACTCCTACAATGAGCAGTTCTTC. Residues: CASSGPNQNSYNEQFF.

The chain is built from TRBV6-6 and TRBJ1-6; D ambiguous. CDR3 length: 13 amino acids. Germline-derived CDR1 and CDR2 are MNHNY and SVGAGI (reference sequence). The V gene lost 6 bases and the J gene lost 10 bases, with 13 bases spanning the gap. The CDR3 protein is CASSPLGKSPLHF. CDR3 DNA sequence: TGTGCCAGCAGCCCCTTGGGCAAATCACCCCTCCACTTT.

This chain uses TRBV9 with TRBJ2-3; D gene uncertain. The CDR3 is 13 amino acids. Germline CDR1 is SGDLS and CDR2 is YYNGEE. Trimming pared 0 bases from V and 3 bases from J, leaving 5 bases between. CDR3 sequence (DNA): TGTGCCAGCAGCGTAGCTCAGACAGATACGCAGTATTTT. Translating it yields CASSVAQTDTQYF. Filled out from reference TRBV9 and TRBJ2-3, the complete variable domain reads DSGVTQTPKHLITATGQRVTLRCSPRSGDLSVYWYQQSLDQGLQFLIQYYNGEERAKGNILERFSAQQFPDLHSELNLSSLELGDSALYFCASSVAQTDTQYFGPGTRLTVL.

The chain has TRBV29-1 and TRBJ2-7, with 7 nucleotides matching TRBD2. V gave up 4 bases and J gave up 4 bases; unmatched junction bases: 7. CDR1 is SQVTM, CDR2 ANQGSEA, per germline. The CDR3 runs to 13 residues. The CDR3 DNA reads as TGCAGCGTTGCGGGGGGAGGCAGTTACGAGCAGTACTTC. Protein: CSVAGGGSYEQYF.

The chain couples TRBV23-1 to TRBJ2-7; D is unresolved. TRBV23-1 is classed as an ORF, of uncertain function. Trimming removed 6 bases at V and 1 base at J, with 19 bases between. The CDR3 runs 16 residues. The CDR3 DNA reads as TGCGCCAGCAGCCGTATCACCGTGGGCAGTTCCTACGAGCAGTACTTC. Translating gives CASSRITVGSSYEQYF.

The V gene is TRBV5-1, the J gene TRBJ1-5; D remains unclear. This CDR3 spans 14 amino acids. Trimming removed 6 bases at V and 2 bases at J, with 12 bases between. Germline CDR1 is SGHRS and CDR2 is YFSETQ. The CDR3 loop reads CASKAGEGNQPQHF. The CDR3 nucleotides are TGCGCCAGCAAGGCCGGAGAAGGCAATCAGCCCCAGCATTTT.

The chain uses TRBV15 and TRBJ1-2; 7 positions match TRBD1. This CDR3 is 13 amino acids long. Germline lookup yields CDR1 LNHNV and CDR2 YYDKDF (reference sequence). V was pared by 5 bases and J by 6 bases, with 6 bases of the junction left unmatched. In DNA form, the CDR3 reads TGTGCCACCAGCTTGTTAGGGACAGATGGCTACACCTTC. Amino acid sequence: CATSLLGTDGYTF.

The chain uses TRBV18 and TRBJ2-7, with D possibly being TRBD2 (6 bases). V was trimmed by 2 bases and J by 4 bases, leaving 12 bases between them. The CDR3 is 14 residues long. Germline-derived CDR1 and CDR2 are KGHSH and LQKENI. In DNA form, the CDR3 reads TGTGCCAGCTCACCAGGAGGGCAGTCGTACGAGCAGTACTTC. As protein: CASSPGGQSYEQYF. The variable domain in full, completed from reference TRBV18 and TRBJ2-7, reads NAGVMQNPRHLVRRRGQEARLRCSPMKGHSHVYWYRQLPEEGLKFMVYLQKENIIDESGMPKERFSAEFPKEGPSILRIQQVVRGDSAAYFCASSPGGQSYEQYFGPGTRLTVT.